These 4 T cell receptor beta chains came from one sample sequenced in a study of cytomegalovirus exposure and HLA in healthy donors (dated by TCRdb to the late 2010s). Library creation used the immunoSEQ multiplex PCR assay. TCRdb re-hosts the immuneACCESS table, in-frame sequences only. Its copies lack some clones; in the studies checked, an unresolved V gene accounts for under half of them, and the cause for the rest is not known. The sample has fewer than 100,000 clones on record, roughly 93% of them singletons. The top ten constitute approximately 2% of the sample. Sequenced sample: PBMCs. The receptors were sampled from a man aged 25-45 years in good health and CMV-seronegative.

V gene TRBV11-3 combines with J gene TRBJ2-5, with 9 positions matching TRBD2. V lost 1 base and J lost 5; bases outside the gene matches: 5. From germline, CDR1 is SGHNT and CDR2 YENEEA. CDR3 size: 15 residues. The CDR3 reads CASSLGAGGSETQYF. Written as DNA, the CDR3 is TGTGCCAGCAGCTTAGGAGCGGGAGGTTCCGAGACCCAGTACTTC.

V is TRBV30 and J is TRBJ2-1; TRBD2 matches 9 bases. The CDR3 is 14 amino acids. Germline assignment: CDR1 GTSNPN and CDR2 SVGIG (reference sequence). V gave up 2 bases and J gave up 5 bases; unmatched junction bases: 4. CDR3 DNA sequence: TGTGCCTGGAGTCCGGGACTAGCCGACAATGAGCAGTTCTTC. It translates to CAWSPGLADNEQFF.

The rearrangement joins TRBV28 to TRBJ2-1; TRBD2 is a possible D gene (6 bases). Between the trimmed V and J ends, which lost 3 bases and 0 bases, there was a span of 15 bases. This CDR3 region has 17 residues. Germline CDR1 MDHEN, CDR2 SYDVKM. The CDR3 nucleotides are TGTGCCAGCAGTTTGTCGAGCGGGCCTAGCTCCTACAATGAGCAGTTCTTC. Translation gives CASSLSSGPSSYNEQFF.

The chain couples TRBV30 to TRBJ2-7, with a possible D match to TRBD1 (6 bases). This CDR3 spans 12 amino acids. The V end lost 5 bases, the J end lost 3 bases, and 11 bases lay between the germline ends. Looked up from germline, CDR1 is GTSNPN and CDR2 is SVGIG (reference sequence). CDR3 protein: CAWGRGNYEQYF. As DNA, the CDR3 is TGTGCCTGGGGCAGGGGTAACTACGAGCAGTACTTC.